These 15 T cell receptor beta chains were all obtained from the same sample, sequenced in a study of blood T cell repertoires in COVID-19. The method was immunoSEQ multiplex PCR; TCRdb's version includes in-frame clones alone and lacks a portion of them. The sample holds 50,000 to 75,000 clones, 85% to 95% seen once. Sequenced input: peripheral blood. The receptors derive from a man aged 45-60 years with active COVID-19.

The chain uses TRBV28 and TRBJ2-1, with TRBD1 identical over 7 bases. Germline CDR1 and CDR2: MDHEN and SYDVKM. CDR3 length: 15 amino acids. J lost 4 bases, V lost 3 bases, and 6 bases had no gene match. CDR3 sequence reads: CASSFLWGQYNEQFF. The CDR3 coding sequence is TGTGCCAGCAGTTTTCTTTGGGGACAGTACAATGAGCAGTTCTTC.

This chain connects TRBV10-2 to TRBJ1-1; D not certain. Trimming pared 7 bases from V and 4 bases from J, leaving 13 bases between. The germline V gene encodes CDR1 WSHSY and CDR2 SAAADI. This CDR3 region has 13 residues. CDR3 nucleotides: TGCGCCAGCATCGCAGGCTCTCCCACTGAAGCTTTCTTT. This translates into CASIAGSPTEAFF.

The chain has TRBV10-3 and TRBJ1-2; D might be TRBD1 (6 bases). Per germline, CDR1 ENHRY and CDR2 SYGVKD. The CDR3 extends over 15 amino acids. Trimming took off 5 bases at V and 7 bases at J, with 20 bases between the two ends. The CDR3 DNA sequence: TGTGCCATCAGTTATGACCGGGACACCAAGGTTGGCTACACCTTC. This codes for CAISYDRDTKVGYTF.

The genes are TRBV4-2 and TRBJ1-3; D ambiguous. The germline V gene encodes CDR1 LGHNA and CDR2 YNFKEQ. V dropped 1 base and J dropped 7 bases, with 14 bases sitting between them. This CDR3 is built from 15 residues. The CDR3 region is CASSQGPVPGNTIYF. Written as DNA, the CDR3 is TGTGCCAGCAGCCAAGGCCCCGTTCCGGGGAACACCATATATTTT.

The chain is built from TRBV6-5 and TRBJ2-4; D gene uncertain. Trimming cost V 6 bases and J 6 bases, with 12 bases left between them. This CDR3 is built from 13 residues. CDR1 is MNHEY, CDR2 SVGAGI, per germline. Here the CDR3 DNA reads TGTGCCAGCAGCGGTTCCCTCGGAAACATTCAGTACTTC. Protein: CASSGSLGNIQYF.

The gene calls are TRBV12-3 or TRBV12-4 and TRBJ2-7; 8 bases match TRBD1. V trimming: 6 bases; J trimming: 3 bases; junction bases outside the gene matches: 4. The CDR3 covers 13 residues. CDR3 sequence reads: CASSRGQGYEQYF. CDR3 nucleotides: TGTGCCAGCAGCCGCGGACAGGGCTACGAGCAGTACTTC.

The genes are TRBV6-4 and TRBJ2-5; D is undetermined. Per germline, CDR1 MRHNA and CDR2 SNTAGT. V lost 8 bases, J lost 4 bases, and 2 bases lay in between. The CDR3 contains 9 residues. CDR3 loop: CASRETQYF. As DNA, the CDR3 is TGTGCCAGCCGAGAGACCCAGTACTTC.

The chain couples TRBV7-9 to TRBJ2-7, with TRBD1 identical over 10 bases. Unmatched junction bases numbered 6, after V lost 4 bases and J lost 3 bases. From germline, CDR1 is SEHNR and CDR2 FQNEAQ (reference sequence). CDR3 size: 15 residues. This CDR3 is CASSSRDRGFYEQYF. DNA for the CDR3: TGTGCCAGCAGCTCCCGGGACAGGGGTTTCTACGAGCAGTACTTC. Combining the CDR3 with reference TRBV7-9 and TRBJ2-7 gives the whole variable domain DTGVSQNPRHKITKRGQNVTFRCDPISEHNRLYWYRQTLGQGPEFLTYFQNEAQLEKSRLLSDRFSAERPKGSFSTLEIQRTEQGDSAMYLCASSSRDRGFYEQYFGPGTRLTVT.

The rearrangement joins TRBV28 to TRBJ1-1, with 7 positions matching TRBD1. J lost 6 bases, V lost 4 bases, and 5 bases had no gene match. The CDR3 contains 13 residues. In germline, CDR1 is MDHEN, CDR2 SYDVKM. Here the CDR3 reads CASSSGQLPEAFF. The CDR3 bases are TGTGCCAGCAGTTCGGGACAGTTACCTGAAGCTTTCTTT.

The chain's CDR3 is CASSRDPILAGGGQETQYF. The CDR3 DNA reads as TGTGCCAGCAGCCGCGACCCGATACTAGCGGGAGGTGGGCAAGAGACCCAGTACTTC. V is TRBV7-2 and J is TRBJ2-5, with 12 bases matching TRBD2. This CDR3 has 19 amino acids. The junction had 15 bases not matched to a gene; V was cut back by 5 bases and J by 2 bases. Per the germline V gene, CDR1 is SGHTA and CDR2 is FQGNSA.

The chain uses TRBV9 and TRBJ2-3; D possibly corresponds to TRBD2 (5 bases). V was pared by 0 bases and J by 1 base, with 9 bases between. The CDR3 runs 15 residues. In germline, CDR1 is SGDLS, CDR2 YYNGEE. The CDR3: CASSVDWGGTDTQYF. The CDR3 coding sequence is TGTGCCAGCAGCGTAGACTGGGGAGGCACAGATACGCAGTATTTT.

The CDR3 loop is CASSSSLGTDTQYF. CDR3 coding DNA: TGTGCCAGCAGTAGTAGTCTGGGCACAGATACGCAGTATTTT. The V gene is TRBV6-5, the J gene TRBJ2-3; no clear D. There are 14 residues in the CDR3. The V and J ends lost 5 bases and 1 base respectively, with 10 bases between them. Germline CDR1 and CDR2: MNHEY and SVGAGI.

The V gene is TRBV6-1, the J gene TRBJ1-2; 9 nucleotides agree with TRBD1. After removal of 2 bases from V and 4 bases from J, the junction contained 5 bases not matched to a gene. The CDR3 totals 15 residues. Germline CDR1 MNHNS, CDR2 SASEGT. CDR3: CASSESGQGSYGYTF. CDR3 nucleotide sequence: TGTGCCAGCAGTGAATCGGGACAGGGTTCCTATGGCTACACCTTC.

The genes are TRBV27 and TRBJ2-7; D gene ambiguous. Trimming pared 3 bases from V and 0 bases from J, leaving 3 bases between. The CDR3 sequence is 12 residues long. CDR1 MNHEY and CDR2 SMNVEV come from the germline V gene (reference sequence). The DNA for the CDR3 is TGTGCCAGCAGTTTCTCCTCCTACGAGCAGTACTTC. Encoded protein: CASSFSSYEQYF.

V gene TRBV9 combines with J gene TRBJ1-3; possibly TRBD1 for D (6 bases). Between the trimmed V and J ends, which lost 4 bases and 0 bases, there was a span of 14 bases. The germline V gene encodes CDR1 SGDLS and CDR2 YYNGEE. The CDR3 contains 16 residues. The CDR3: CASSMHIQGSGNTIYF. DNA of the CDR3: TGTGCCAGCAGCATGCACATACAGGGCTCTGGAAACACCATATATTTT. The full variable domain, rest sourced from reference TRBV9 and TRBJ1-3, is DSGVTQTPKHLITATGQRVTLRCSPRSGDLSVYWYQQSLDQGLQFLIQYYNGEERAKGNILERFSAQQFPDLHSELNLSSLELGDSALYFCASSMHIQGSGNTIYFGEGSWLTVV.